A single sample is the source of the 7 T cell receptor beta chains below, sequenced in a study of identical twins. MiXCR, run by TCRdb on the 5' RACE reads, gives a single entry per CDR3 protein. Found here are about 490,000 distinct CDR3 sequences, 13% to 15% of them singletons; the top ten hold around 0.4%. These data are also associated with another study on yellow fever vaccine responses in identical twins.

Sample: CD4+ T cells sorted from blood. These TCRs come from a woman aged 18-35 years in good health.

This clonotype was counted a few times. V usage is TRBV3-1 and J usage is TRBJ2-2; 8 nucleotides line up with TRBD2. The CDR3 length is 15 residues. Germline V gene data show CDR1 as LGHDT and CDR2 as YNNKEL (reference sequence). V lost 4 bases and J lost 1; bases outside the gene matches: 2. This CDR3 is CASSPGLGNTGELFF. Written as DNA, the CDR3 is TGTGCCAGCAGCCCGGGACTAGGGAACACCGGGGAGCTGTTTTTT.

This clonotype was seen at least ten times. V and J are TRBV6-5 and TRBJ2-2, with D possibly being TRBD1 (5 bases). Germline-derived CDR1 and CDR2 are MNHEY and SVGAGI. V was clipped by 2 bases and J by 1 base, with 8 bases between them. The CDR3 is 15 amino acids. CDR3 sequence: CASSYATVNTGELFF. The CDR3 nucleotides read TGTGCCAGCAGTTACGCGACAGTGAACACCGGGGAGCTGTTTTTT.

This chain joins TRBV18 and TRBJ2-3, with a tentative D call TRBD2 (5 bases). The CDR3 is 14 residues long. V was clipped by 4 bases and J by 2 bases, with 10 bases between them. CDR1 is KGHSH and CDR2 is LQKENI in the germline V gene. CDR3 amino acids: CASSRELPTDTQYF. In DNA, the CDR3 is TGTGCCAGCTCACGGGAGTTACCCACAGATACGCAGTATTTT.

This clonotype was found a few times. V usage is TRBV5-1 and J usage is TRBJ2-3, with D possibly being TRBD1 or TRBD2 (6 bases each). Germline V gene data show CDR1 as SGHRS and CDR2 as YFSETQ. V was pared by 0 bases and J by 4 bases, with 18 bases between. The CDR3 runs to 17 residues. This CDR3 reads CASSLAKLLGGPDTQYF. The DNA of the CDR3 is TGCGCCAGCAGCTTGGCCAAGCTGCTCGGGGGCCCAGATACGCAGTATTTT.

The rearrangement links TRBV28 to TRBJ2-6; D is unclear. V was shortened by 2 bases and J by 2 bases, with 10 bases between the two germline ends. This CDR3 contains 16 residues. Germline assignment: CDR1 MDHEN and CDR2 SYDVKM. CDR3 sequence: CASSLVRETGANVLTF. The CDR3 DNA follows: TGTGCCAGCAGTTTAGTGCGCGAAACTGGGGCCAACGTCCTGACTTTC.

V usage is TRBV7-2 and J usage is TRBJ2-7; D gene unclear. V lost 2 bases to trimming and J lost 6 bases, with 8 bases between them. Per germline, CDR1 SGHTA and CDR2 FQGNSA. The CDR3 loop spans 12 amino acids. The DNA of the CDR3 is TGTGCCAGCAGCTTACTAGGTTCCGAGCAGTACGTC. The encoded protein is CASSLLGSEQYV.

This clonotype came up a few times. V usage is TRBV12-3 or TRBV12-4 and J usage is TRBJ2-2; D possibly corresponds to TRBD1 (6 bases). There are 16 residues in the CDR3. V lost 1 base and J 2 bases, leaving 11 bases between the germline ends. The chain's CDR3 is CASSLVVGTNTGELFF. For the CDR3, the DNA is TGTGCCAGCAGTTTAGTCGTGGGGACAAACACCGGGGAGCTGTTTTTT.